This TCR beta chain was recorded in a study of shared clonotypes between healthy human individuals. The split of CD4+ cells yielded CD45RA+ naive and CD45RA-negative memory subsets. About this clone: The target antigen is unknown.

The assay was carried out at the deep level. Genomic DNA of each subset was evenly split across several immunoSEQ plates. Assay: immunoSEQ multiplex PCR; the TCRdb copy retains only in-frame clones and omits some. The repertoire holds 1.6 million or so clones, with roughly 97% as singletons. Study-level points and caveats: Generally, naive subsets (rather than memory subsets) showed larger estimated richness.

V lost 4 bases, J lost 7 bases, and 13 bases lay in between. This CDR3 comprises 13 residues. In germline, CDR1 is KGHSH, CDR2 LQKENI. This TCR was sampled from a man younger than 40 in good health. The sequenced sample was naive CD4+ T cells sorted from blood. Noted subset: CD45RA+ positively selected. V usage is TRBV18 and J usage is TRBJ1-2; D is possibly TRBD1 (6 bases). CDR3 coding DNA: TGTGCCAGCTCACGATTATCAGGGGCTGGCTACACCTTC. Amino acid sequence: CASSRLSGAGYTF.